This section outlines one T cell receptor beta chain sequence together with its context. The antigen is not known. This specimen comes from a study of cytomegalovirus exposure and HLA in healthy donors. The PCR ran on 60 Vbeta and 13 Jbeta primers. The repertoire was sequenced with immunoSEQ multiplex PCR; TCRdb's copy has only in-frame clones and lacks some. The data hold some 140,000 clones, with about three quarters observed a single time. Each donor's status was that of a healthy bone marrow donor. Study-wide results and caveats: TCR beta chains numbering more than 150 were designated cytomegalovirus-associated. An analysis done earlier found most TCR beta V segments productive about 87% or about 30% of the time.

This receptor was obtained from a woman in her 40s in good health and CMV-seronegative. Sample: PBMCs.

CDR3 coding DNA: TGTGCCAGCAGCCAACACCCAGCGACCAGCCCCCTTAGCACAGATACGCAGTATTTT. Translating gives CASSQHPATSPLSTDTQYF. The V and J genes are TRBV4-2 and TRBJ2-3; unclear D gene. The V and J ends lost 2 bases and 0 bases respectively, with 21 bases between them. This CDR3 contains 19 residues. CDR1 and CDR2 from the germline V gene are LGHNA and YNFKEQ.